This T cell receptor beta chain was documented in a study of blood T cell repertoires in COVID-19. About the study: Researchers got acute and convalescent COVID-19 samples from the United States, Italy and Spain. The cDNA or gDNA used as material had been derived from T cells, B-cell-depleted T cells, or PBMCs.

After removal of 4 bases from V and 11 bases from J, the junction contained 7 bases not matched to a gene. Looked up from germline, CDR1 is LNHDA and CDR2 is SQIVND (reference sequence). The CDR3 contains 12 residues. Using immunoSEQ multiplex PCR, the repertoire was profiled, and TCRdb retains in-frame clones only, with some absent. The data contain 190,000 or so clones, about 87% of them singletons. The clonotype originates from a woman younger than 30 who had recovered from COVID-19. The rearrangement uses TRBV19 and TRBJ2-5, with 7 bases identical to TRBD2. The sequenced sample was peripheral blood. The DNA of the CDR3 is TGTGCCAGTAGTAATGTGGGGAGGGAGCAGTACTTC. It encodes CASSNVGREQYF.